This T cell receptor (beta chain) derives from a study of cytomegalovirus exposure and HLA in healthy donors. Study-level background: There were roughly 80 million unique TCRs (from HLA-typed donors) in an early data release. Of all 400 or so donors who were genotyped, 70% to 85% belonged to the Caucasian-associated ancestry cluster. The study's findings and limits: It emerged from a later analysis that several of the most significant clusters appeared to be linked to common viral pathogens.

This clone was counted once. Antigen specificity is unknown. Amplification used 60 Vbeta primers and 13 Jbeta primers. The method was immunoSEQ multiplex PCR; TCRdb's version includes in-frame clones alone and lacks a portion of them. The sample yields 150,000 or so clones, roughly 77% seen once. CDR3 length equals 11 residues. The V gene lost 7 bases and the J gene lost 4 bases, with 8 bases spanning the gap. Germline CDR1 and CDR2: MDHEN and SYDVKM. The specimen was PBMCs. The rearrangement uses TRBV28 and TRBJ2-7; D not resolved. The TCR originated in a woman between 35 and 50 years old in good health and CMV-seropositive. CDR3 region: CASKKEYEQYF. The CDR3 DNA sequence: TGTGCCAGCAAGAAGGAGTACGAGCAGTACTTC.